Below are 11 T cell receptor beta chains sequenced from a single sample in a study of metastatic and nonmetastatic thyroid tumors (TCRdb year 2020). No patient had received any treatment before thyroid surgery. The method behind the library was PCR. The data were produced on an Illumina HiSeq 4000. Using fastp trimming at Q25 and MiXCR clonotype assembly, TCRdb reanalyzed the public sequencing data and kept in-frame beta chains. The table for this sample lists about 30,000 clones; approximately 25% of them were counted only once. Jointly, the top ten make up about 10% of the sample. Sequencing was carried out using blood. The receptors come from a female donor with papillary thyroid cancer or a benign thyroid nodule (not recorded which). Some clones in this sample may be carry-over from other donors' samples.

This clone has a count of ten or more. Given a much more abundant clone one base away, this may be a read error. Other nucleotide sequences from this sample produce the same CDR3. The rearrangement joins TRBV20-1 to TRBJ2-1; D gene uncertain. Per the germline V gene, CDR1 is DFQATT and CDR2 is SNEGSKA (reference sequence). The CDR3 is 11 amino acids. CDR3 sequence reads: CSAIHDNEQFF. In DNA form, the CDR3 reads TGCAGTGCAATTCACGACAATGAACAGTTCTTC.

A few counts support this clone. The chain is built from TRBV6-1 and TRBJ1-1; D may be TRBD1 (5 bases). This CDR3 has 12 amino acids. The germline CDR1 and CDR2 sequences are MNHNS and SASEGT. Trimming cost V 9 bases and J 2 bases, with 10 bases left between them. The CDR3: CARGHPNTEAFF. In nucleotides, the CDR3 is TGTGCCAGAGGACACCCCAACACTGAAGCTTTCTTT.

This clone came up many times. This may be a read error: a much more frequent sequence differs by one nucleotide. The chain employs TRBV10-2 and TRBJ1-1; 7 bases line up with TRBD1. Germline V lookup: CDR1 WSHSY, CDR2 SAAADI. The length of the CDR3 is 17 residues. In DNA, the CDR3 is TGCGCCAGCAGTTCACTGAGGGGCGAGGGGGCTAGCACTGAAGCTCTCTTT. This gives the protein CASSSLRGEGASTEALF.

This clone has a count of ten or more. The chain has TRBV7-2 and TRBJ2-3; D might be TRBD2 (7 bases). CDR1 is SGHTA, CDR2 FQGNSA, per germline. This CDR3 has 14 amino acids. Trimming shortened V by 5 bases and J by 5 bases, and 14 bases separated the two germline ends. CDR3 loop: CASSIRGGGDTQYF. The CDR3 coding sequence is TGTGCCAGCAGCATACGAGGGGGGGGAGATACGCAGTATTTT.

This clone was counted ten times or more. The DNA of the CDR3 is TGTGCCAGCAGCCCCGACGGGGGTGAGCAGTTCTTC. This gives the protein CASSPDGGEQFF. The rearrangement uses TRBV3-1 and TRBJ2-1, with D possibly TRBD2 on 6 matching bases. CDR3 length: 12 residues. V was trimmed by 4 bases and J by 9 bases, leaving 10 bases between them. Germline CDR1 and CDR2: LGHDT and YNNKEL (reference sequence).

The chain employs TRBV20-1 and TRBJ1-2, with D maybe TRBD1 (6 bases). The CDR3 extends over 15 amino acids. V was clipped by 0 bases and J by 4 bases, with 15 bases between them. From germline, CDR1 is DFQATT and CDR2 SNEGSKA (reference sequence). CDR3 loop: CSARDRTGFFYGYTF. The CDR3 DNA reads TGCAGTGCTAGAGATCGTACAGGGTTCTTCTATGGCTACACCTTC.

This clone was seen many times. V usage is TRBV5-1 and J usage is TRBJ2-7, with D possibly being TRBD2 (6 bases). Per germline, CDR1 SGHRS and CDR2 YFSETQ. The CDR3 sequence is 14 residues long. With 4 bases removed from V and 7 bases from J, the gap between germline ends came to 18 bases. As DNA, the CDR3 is TGCGCCAGCAGCCGGGACTCCCACGTTGGGGAGCAGTACTTC. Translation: CASSRDSHVGEQYF.

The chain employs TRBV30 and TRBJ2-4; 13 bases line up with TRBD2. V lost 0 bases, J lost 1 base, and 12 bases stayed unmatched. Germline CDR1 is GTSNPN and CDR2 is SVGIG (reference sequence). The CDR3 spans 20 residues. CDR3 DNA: TGTGCCTGGAGTGTCCGACTAGCGGGGGGAGGGGGACGGGCCAAAAACATTCAGTACTTC. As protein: CAWSVRLAGGGGRAKNIQYF. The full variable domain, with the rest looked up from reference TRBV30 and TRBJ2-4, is SQTIHQWPATLVQPVGSPLSLECTVEGTSNPNLYWYRQAAGRGLQLLFYSVGIGQISSEVPQNLSASRPQDRQFILSSKKLLLSDSGFYLCAWSVRLAGGGGRAKNIQYFGAGTRLSVL.

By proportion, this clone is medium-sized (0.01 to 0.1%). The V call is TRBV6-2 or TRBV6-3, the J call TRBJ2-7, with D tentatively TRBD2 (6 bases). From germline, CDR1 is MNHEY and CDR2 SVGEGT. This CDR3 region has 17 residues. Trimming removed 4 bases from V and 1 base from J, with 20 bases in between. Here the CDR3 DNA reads TGTGCCAGCAGTTCCATACTGACTAGAAGGGCATCCTACGAGCAGTACTTC. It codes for CASSSILTRRASYEQYF.

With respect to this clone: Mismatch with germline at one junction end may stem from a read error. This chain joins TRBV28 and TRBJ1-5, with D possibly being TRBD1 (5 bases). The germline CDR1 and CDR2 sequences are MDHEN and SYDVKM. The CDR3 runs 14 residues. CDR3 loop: CASLTAAWDQPQHF. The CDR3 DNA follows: TGTGCCAGCTTGACAGCGGCTTGGGATCAGCCGCAGCATTTT.

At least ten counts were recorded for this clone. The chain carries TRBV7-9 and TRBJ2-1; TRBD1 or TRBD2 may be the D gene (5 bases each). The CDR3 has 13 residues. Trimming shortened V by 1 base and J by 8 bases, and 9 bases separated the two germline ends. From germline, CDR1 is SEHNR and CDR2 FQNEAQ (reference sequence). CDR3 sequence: CASSLVLGDEQFF. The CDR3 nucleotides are TGTGCCAGCAGCTTAGTACTGGGGGATGAGCAGTTCTTC.